This T cell receptor (beta chain) emerged from a study of blood T cell repertoires in COVID-19. Study as a whole: The United States, Italy and Spain supplied acute and convalescent COVID-19 samples.

Method: immunoSEQ multiplex PCR; TCRdb's copy keeps in-frame clones and lacks some. The sample consists of 55,000 to 70,000 clones, 60% to 85% of them appearing once. There are 14 residues in the CDR3. Germline loops: CDR1 SQVTM, CDR2 ANQGSEA. With V trimmed by 5 bases and J by 5 bases, 10 bases remained unmatched. This chain links TRBV29-1 with TRBJ2-5, with 8 bases that match TRBD1. Source material: peripheral blood. The sequence was collected from a human donor in a cohort sampled during active COVID-19. CDR3 sequence reads: CSVQQGGGKETQYF. DNA for the CDR3: TGCAGCGTTCAACAGGGGGGAGGAAAGGAGACCCAGTACTTC.